Sequencing of this T cell receptor beta chain was carried out in a study of breast tumors, draining lymph nodes, adjacent tissues listed by TCRdb under 2016. About the full investigation: TCR beta repertoires were compared across tumor, adjacent nontumor tissue and axillary lymph nodes obtained from breast cancer patients. The study aimed to assess the relationships and possible T-cell exchange between tumor, surrounding tissue and draining lymph node repertoires in human breast cancer. General study outcomes and caveats: Rather than being directly demonstrated, the conclusion that tumor T cells originate in lymph nodes was presented as consistent with a hypothesis. The data were considered consistent with most tumor T cells being derived from the lymph node and subsequently expanding within tumor tissue. Tumors showed preferential V and J gene usage, and their T-cell repertoire diversity fell below that of lymph nodes yet above that of nontumor tissue. The similarity between tumor and nontumor tissue repertoires was significantly greater in luminal-like breast cancer than in basal-like breast cancer.

This clonotype was observed many times. The clone's antigen remains unknown. Per-nucleotide qualities are absent, and no much larger clonotype sits a single base away. The lymph node samples were taken from the axillary draining lymph nodes of breast cancer patients. Per the germline V gene (reference sequence), DFQATT is the CDR1 and SNEGSKA is the CDR2. The CDR3 runs 16 amino acids, cysteine and phenylalanine included. The entry retains the CDR3 DNA only, 48 bases that are in frame from base 1. Between the V and J ends, shortened by 1 base and 4 bases respectively, the junction contains 20 bases. Sequencing instrument: Illumina HiSeq 2000. TCR beta chain libraries were generated through multiplex PCR amplification. High-throughput sequencing was used to analyze the amplified TCR beta chain products. TCRdb reprocessed the public reads (quality trimming at Q25 with fastp, clone calling with MiXCR) and kept in-frame beta chains. A single entry per CDR3 protein holds the most common genes and DNA from its merged rows. The sample profile shows some 120,000 distinct CDR3 sequences; around 20% of them were found once. The ten largest clones add up to around 3.5% of the sample.

The sample taken for sequencing was axillary lymph node tissue. This TCR derives from a female donor with breast cancer. Some clones in this sample may be carry-over from other donors' samples. The receptor chain draws on TRBV20-1 and TRBJ2-7, with TRBD2 as a weak D call on 5 bases. The CDR3 sequence is CSARGNPYGVGYEQYF. The nucleotides are TGCAGTGCTAGAGGGAACCCGTACGGGGTAGGGTACGAGCAGTACTTC.